A selection of T cell receptor beta chains follows, all from one sample in a study of T-cell reconstitution after alpha-beta-depleted transplantation in children. From the PCR reads, TCRdb called clonotypes with MiXCR, one entry per CDR3 protein. The table records 500,000 or so distinct CDR3 sequences, approximately 30% of them present only once. The material was PBMCs from the stem cell graft donor, obtained from the stem cell graft. These receptors came from a human donor who donated a stem cell graft to a child with aplastic anemia. Each CDR3 is given with its conserved first and last residue. Fields, in order: clone size, D gene, J gene, V gene, CDR3 protein, CDR3 DNA. D genes are given only for firm matches. Expanded clones are given a class, and other clones once, few, many or no size at all.

- | TRBD1 | TRBJ2-3 | TRBV7-2 | CASSFRGPGTDTQYF | TGTGCCAGCAGCTTTAGGGGGCCTGGCACAGATACGCAGTATTTT
few | - | TRBJ1-3 | TRBV9 | CASSQEFSGNTIYF | TGTGCCAGCAGCCAGGAGTTCTCTGGAAACACCATATATTTT
- | TRBD2 | TRBJ2-3 | TRBV7-9 | CASSSTTSESTDTQYF | TGTGCCAGCAGCTCAACGACTAGCGAAAGCACAGATACGCAGTATTTT
- | - | TRBJ2-4 | TRBV5-1 | CASSLGDSFGRLAKNIQYF | TGCGCCAGCAGCTTGGGGGATTCTTTCGGGCGCCTGGCCAAAAACATTCAGTACTTC
few | TRBD1 | TRBJ1-5 | TRBV25-1 | CASRGTGGNQPQHF | TGTGCCAGCAGGGGGACAGGGGGCAATCAGCCCCAGCATTTT
few | - | TRBJ1-6 | TRBV7-6 | CASSLWTDNSPLHF | TGTGCCAGCAGCTTATGGACAGATAATTCACCCCTCCACTTT
- | - | TRBJ2-5 | TRBV6-2/TRBV6-3 | CASSYRSGYQETQYF | TGTGCCAGCAGTTATCGCTCGGGCTACCAAGAGACCCAGTACTTC
- | TRBD1 | TRBJ2-3 | TRBV5-4 | CASSFTGAQDTQYF | TGTGCCAGCAGCTTCACAGGGGCCCAAGATACGCAGTATTTT
- | - | TRBJ2-1 | TRBV18 | CASSPSGTLKRNEQFF | TGTGCCAGCTCACCTTCCGGGACACTAAAACGCAATGAGCAGTTCTTC
- | TRBD2 | TRBJ2-1 | TRBV6-2/TRBV6-3 | CASTQGLAGGYNEQFF | TGTGCCAGCACTCAAGGGTTGGCGGGAGGCTACAATGAGCAGTTCTTC
- | - | TRBJ1-2 | TRBV24-1 | CATSDHRADYTF | TGTGCCACCAGTGACCACAGGGCGGACTACACCTTC
- | - | TRBJ1-5 | TRBV5-1 | CASSFGTDLNQPQHF | TGCGCCAGCAGCTTCGGGACTGATCTCAATCAGCCCCAGCATTTT
- | TRBD1 | TRBJ2-5 | TRBV11-2 | CASSLVSPGQGISRQETQYF | TGTGCCAGCAGCTTAGTTTCACCGGGACAGGGGATCTCTCGTCAAGAGACCCAGTACTTC
- | - | TRBJ1-2 | TRBV12-3/TRBV12-4 | CASRGTLLNYGYTF | TGTGCCAGCAGGGGGACATTACTTAACTATGGCTACACCTTC
- | - | TRBJ2-7 | TRBV5-1 | CASSLGLEVDEQYF | TGCGCCAGCAGCTTGGGACTAGAAGTAGACGAGCAGTACTTC
few | - | TRBJ1-1 | TRBV29-1 | CSPSAPGDTEAFF | TGCAGCCCGTCAGCGCCTGGAGACACTGAAGCTTTCTTT
- | - | TRBJ1-5 | TRBV12-3/TRBV12-4 | CASSEQDLDRQPQHF | TGTGCCAGCAGTGAACAGGATCTCGATAGGCAGCCCCAGCATTTT
- | - | TRBJ2-1 | TRBV14 | CASSQVRGGGAFF | TGTGCCAGCAGCCAAGTTCGGGGAGGGGGGGCGTTCTTC
few | - | TRBJ1-6 | TRBV20-1 | CSARDLGLSNSPLHF | TGCAGTGCTAGAGATCTGGGACTTTCCAATTCACCCCTCCACTTT
many | TRBD2 | TRBJ2-7 | TRBV6-5 | CASSYRQLAGGVPQYF | TGTGCCAGCAGTTACCGGCAACTAGCGGGAGGGGTCCCCCAGTACTTC
- | - | TRBJ2-1 | TRBV12-3/TRBV12-4 | CASTNPRWHEQFF | TGTGCCAGCACCAACCCGAGGTGGCATGAGCAGTTCTTC
- | - | TRBJ1-3 | TRBV7-2 | CASGGSDGNTIYF | TGTGCCAGCGGCGGGTCGGACGGAAACACCATATATTTT
few | - | TRBJ2-2 | TRBV20-1 | CSAREWRVQNTGELFF | TGCAGTGCTAGAGAGTGGAGGGTCCAGAACACCGGGGAGCTGTTTTTT
once | - | TRBJ2-5 | TRBV18 | CASFASGHRQETQYF | TGTGCCAGCTTCGCGTCCGGCCACCGACAAGAGACCCAGTACTTC
- | TRBD2 | TRBJ2-5 | TRBV9 | CASSLSGTQETQYF | TGTGCCAGCAGCTTAAGCGGGACCCAAGAGACCCAGTACTTC
few | TRBD2 | TRBJ2-7 | TRBV28 | CASSWTSGGVSYEQYF | TGTGCCAGCAGTTGGACTAGCGGGGGGGTATCCTACGAGCAGTACTTC
- | - | TRBJ2-1 | TRBV5-1 | CASSLGREGYNEQFF | TGCGCCAGCAGCTTGGGCAGGGAAGGTTACAATGAGCAGTTCTTC
few | TRBD2 | TRBJ2-2 | TRBV6-2/TRBV6-3 | CASRLAGGTGELFF | TGTGCCAGCAGACTAGCGGGAGGGACCGGGGAGCTGTTTTTT
- | - | TRBJ2-1 | TRBV5-6 | CASSLGNRDFIF | TGTGCCAGCAGCTTGGGAAACCGGGACTTCATCTTC
few | TRBD1 | TRBJ1-1 | TRBV12-3/TRBV12-4 | CASSLTTGGLAFF | TGTGCCAGCAGCTTAACCACAGGGGGTTTGGCTTTCTTT
- | TRBD1 | TRBJ1-4 | TRBV28 | CASKGQGAEKLFF | TGTGCCAGTAAAGGACAGGGGGCTGAAAAACTGTTTTTT
few | - | TRBJ1-1 | TRBV10-3 | CAISDTTGLNTEAFF | TGTGCCATCAGTGACACGACAGGCCTGAACACTGAAGCTTTCTTT
- | TRBD2 | TRBJ2-5 | TRBV6-5 | CASSYSEGGQETQYF | TGTGCCAGCAGTTACTCGGAGGGAGGGCAAGAGACCCAGTACTTC
- | - | TRBJ2-1 | TRBV3-1 | CATQRYKRSNEQFF | TGTGCCACCCAGCGATATAAGCGTAGCAATGAGCAGTTCTTC
- | - | TRBJ2-7 | TRBV5-4 | CASSLGSGLSYEQYF | TGTGCCAGCAGCCTTGGATCAGGGCTGTCCTACGAGCAGTACTTC
few | TRBD1 | TRBJ2-7 | TRBV5-8 | CASTDRIGQGYEQYF | TGTGCCAGCACCGATCGAATCGGACAGGGGTACGAGCAGTACTTC